This T cell receptor beta chain is from a study of T cells in Graves' hyperthyroidism and ophthalmopathy. The V and J ends lost 5 bases and 7 bases respectively, with 13 bases between them. The CDR3 loop spans 13 amino acids. Germline CDR1 reads SEHNR; CDR2 reads FQNEAQ (reference sequence). Note on this clonotype: Its matching antigen is unknown.

Clinical symptoms, serum thyroxine, TRAb, thyroid ultrasound and orbital computed tomography established diagnosis. Authors of the study amplified TCR beta CDR3 regions from RNA transcripts. Researchers ran a first-round RT-PCR on the TCR CDR3 using the HTBI primer set. Each CDR3 protein is one row after TCRdb ran MiXCR on the multiplex PCR reads. The table records around 600,000 distinct CDR3 sequences, 45% of them present only once. Study-wide results and limits: Expanded thyroid clonotypes (above 0.001) were mostly also found in blood. A model built on 13 V-J features separated ophthalmopathy from stable hyperthyroidism. Model-based prediction identified ophthalmopathy a median roughly 5.9 months prior to its onset.

Sequencing input: peripheral blood or thyroid tissue (not recorded which). This receptor was taken from an adult man with Graves' disease, either hyperthyroidism or ophthalmopathy (not recorded which). The V and J genes are TRBV7-9 and TRBJ2-3; tentatively, D is TRBD1 (5 bases). CDR3 amino acids: CASSHPDSYTQYF. DNA of the CDR3: TGTGCCAGCAGCCACCCCGACAGCTATACGCAGTATTTT. The complete variable domain, with remaining parts taken from reference TRBV7-9 and TRBJ2-3, reads DTGVSQNPRHKITKRGQNVTFRCDPISEHNRLYWYRQTLGQGPEFLTYFQNEAQLEKSRLLSDRFSAERPKGSFSTLEIQRTEQGDSAMYLCASSHPDSYTQYFGPGTRLTVL.